Below, 10 T cell receptor beta chains from the same sample are listed, as sequenced in a study of blood T cells in healthy people across ages. A J-beta primer mix and a sample-barcoded 5' primer were used in a second PCR of roughly 6 to 11 cycles. TCRdb called the 5' RACE reads again in MiXCR, with one record for every CDR3 protein. The top ten clones hold 15% to 19% of a sample with about 650,000 distinct CDR3 sequences, roughly 32% of them seen once. Sequencing was carried out using blood. The receptors shown here come from a woman of 80 years or more in good health.

This clonotype was recorded once. CDR3 protein: CASSLPDFLNEQFF. The CDR3 DNA reads TGTGCCAGCAGCTTACCGGATTTCCTCAATGAGCAGTTCTTC. This chain joins TRBV7-2 and TRBJ2-1; D remains ambiguous. The CDR3 has 14 amino acids. Germline V gene sequence: CDR1 SGHTA, CDR2 FQGNSA. The germline V and J ends were trimmed by 2 bases and 6 bases, with 11 bases remaining between them. Variable domain in full (rest from reference TRBV7-2 and TRBJ2-1): GAGVSQSPSNKVTEKGKDVELRCDPISGHTALYWYRQSLGQGLEFLIYFQGNSAPDKSGLPSDRFSAERTGGSVSTLTIQRTQQEDSAVYLCASSLPDFLNEQFFGPGTRLTVL.

This clonotype was detected ten times or more. The chain combines TRBV12-3 or TRBV12-4 with TRBJ2-3; no firm D call. The CDR3 covers 15 residues. The V and J ends lost 2 bases and 0 bases respectively, with 9 bases between them. The chain's CDR3 is CASSLFLRSTDTQYF. As DNA, the CDR3 is TGTGCCAGCAGTTTATTTCTCCGGAGCACAGATACGCAGTATTTT.

This clonotype has only a few counts. J is TRBJ1-1 and V is TRBV3-1; tentative D call: TRBD1 (5 bases). Germline V lookup: CDR1 LGHDT, CDR2 YNNKEL (reference sequence). The CDR3 contains 14 residues. Between the trimmed V and J ends, which lost 4 bases and 2 bases, there was a span of 11 bases. The CDR3 DNA reads TGTGCCAGCAGCCTTCGGGACTCAAACACTGAAGCTTTCTTT. Its translation: CASSLRDSNTEAFF. Using reference TRBV3-1 and TRBJ1-1 for the parts outside the CDR3, the full variable domain is DTAVSQTPKYLVTQMGNDKSIKCEQNLGHDTMYWYKQDSKKFLKIMFSYNNKELIINETVPNRFSPKSPDKAHLNLHINSLELGDSAVYFCASSLRDSNTEAFFGQGTRLTVV.

The chain joins TRBV9 to TRBJ2-3; possible D gene TRBD2, 5 bases. Germline V lookup: CDR1 SGDLS, CDR2 YYNGEE. V lost 0 bases and J 2 bases, leaving 10 bases between the germline ends. This CDR3 is built from 15 residues. Here the CDR3 reads CASSVVGLNTDTQYF. In DNA, the CDR3 is TGTGCCAGCAGCGTAGTAGGACTTAACACAGATACGCAGTATTTT.

This chain uses TRBV20-1 with TRBJ1-1; 9 nucleotides match TRBD1. This CDR3 comprises 15 residues. V was clipped by 3 bases and J by 6 bases; unmatched bases: 11. From germline, CDR1 is DFQATT and CDR2 SNEGSKA (reference sequence). This CDR3 reads CSARSLGQGLSEAFF. The DNA of the CDR3 is TGCAGTGCTAGGTCCTTAGGACAGGGGCTTTCTGAAGCTTTCTTT.

The CDR3 here is CSVLGGSTSEQYF. The CDR3 region has the DNA TGCAGTGTGTTAGGGGGGAGTACGTCCGAGCAGTACTTC. V gene TRBV20-1 combines with J gene TRBJ2-4; D possibly matches TRBD1 or TRBD2 (6 bases each). The end of the DNA fits TRBJ2-7 better, so the J call may be wrong. Germline CDR1 is DFQATT and CDR2 is SNEGSKA (reference sequence). The CDR3 is 13 residues long.

In DNA, the CDR3 is TGCGCCAGCAGCATCCCCCCAGCGGGGGGCCGTTACAATGAGCAGTTCTTC. This codes for CASSIPPAGGRYNEQFF. This sequence joins TRBV5-1 and TRBJ2-1, with 9 bases lining up with TRBD2. The CDR3 loop spans 17 amino acids. Germline CDR1 SGHRS, CDR2 YFSETQ. J was trimmed by 4 bases and V by 4 bases; bases with no gene match: 12.

In this sample, this clonotype turned up many times. V usage is TRBV4-1 and J usage is TRBJ2-7; D is undetermined. Germline CDR1 reads MGHRA; CDR2 reads YSYEKL. V shed 4 bases and J shed 3 bases, with 10 bases lying between them. The CDR3 consists of 13 residues. The CDR3 protein is CASSRGVLYEQYF. The DNA of the CDR3 is TGCGCCAGCAGCCGTGGGGTCCTCTACGAGCAGTACTTC.

The rearrangement uses TRBV5-5 and TRBJ2-7, with unresolved D. The CDR3 runs 13 residues. Germline CDR1 and CDR2: SGHKS and YYEKEE (reference sequence). V was trimmed by 0 bases and J by 8 bases, leaving 12 bases between them. CDR3 loop: CASSLDVSTQQYF. The CDR3 DNA reads as TGTGCCAGCAGCTTGGACGTATCTACGCAGCAGTACTTC. The whole variable domain, filled in from reference TRBV5-5 and TRBJ2-7, reads DAGVTQSPTHLIKTRGQQVTLRCSPISGHKSVSWYQQVLGQGPQFIFQYYEKEERGRGNFPDRFSARQFPNYSSELNVNALLLGDSALYLCASSLDVSTQQYFGPGTRLTVT.

This clonotype was seen more than once but under ten times. A much more abundant neighbour one base away suggests this may be a read error. V is TRBV19 and J is TRBJ2-7; 9 nucleotides match TRBD1. With V trimmed by 6 bases and J by 6 bases, 6 bases remained unmatched. CDR1 and CDR2 from the germline V gene are LNHDA and SQIVND (reference sequence). The CDR3 has 13 amino acids. The DNA for the CDR3 is TGTGCCAGTAGGATGACAGGGGGATCCGAGCAGTACTTC. This sequence encodes CASRMTGGSEQYF.